Included here is one T cell receptor beta chain sequence, with context. This entry comes from a study of blood T cell repertoires in COVID-19. Study background: Acute and convalescent COVID-19 specimens originated in the United States, Italy and Spain. The analysed material was cDNA or gDNA that came from T cells, B-cell-depleted T cells, or PBMCs.

Libraries were prepared by immunoSEQ multiplex PCR; TCRdb keeps only in-frame clonotypes and omits some of them. This sample has some 70,000 clones, with about 86% found just once. Germline-derived CDR1 and CDR2 are SGDLS and YYNGEE. With 0 bases removed from V and 0 bases from J, the gap between germline ends came to 6 bases. The length of the CDR3 is 14 residues. This clonotype was obtained from a woman aged 55-69 years with acute or convalescent COVID-19. The sample comprised peripheral blood. The chain joins TRBV9 to TRBJ1-2; D unresolved. This CDR3 is CASSVGAANYGYTF. CDR3 bases: TGTGCCAGCAGCGTAGGGGCAGCTAACTATGGCTACACCTTC.